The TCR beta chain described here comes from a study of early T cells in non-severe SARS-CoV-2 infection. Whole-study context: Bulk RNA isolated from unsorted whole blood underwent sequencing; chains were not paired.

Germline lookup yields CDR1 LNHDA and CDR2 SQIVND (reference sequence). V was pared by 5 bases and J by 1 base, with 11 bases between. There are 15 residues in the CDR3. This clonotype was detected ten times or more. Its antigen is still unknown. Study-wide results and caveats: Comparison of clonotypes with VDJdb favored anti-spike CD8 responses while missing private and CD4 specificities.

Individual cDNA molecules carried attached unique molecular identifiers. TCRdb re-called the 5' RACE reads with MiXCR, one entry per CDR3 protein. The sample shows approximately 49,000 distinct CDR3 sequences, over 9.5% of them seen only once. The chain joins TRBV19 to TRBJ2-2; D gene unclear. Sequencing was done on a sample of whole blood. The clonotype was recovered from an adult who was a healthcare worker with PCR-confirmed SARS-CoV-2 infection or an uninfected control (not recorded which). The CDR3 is CASSRQPGNTGELFF. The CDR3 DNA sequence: TGTGCCAGTAGTCGGCAGCCCGGGAACACCGGGGAGCTGTTTTTT.